Shown below are 2 T cell receptor beta chains from a single sample sequenced in a study of T cell responses to AZD1222 COVID-19 vaccine. Assay used: immunoSEQ multiplex PCR; TCRdb lists only in-frame clones, some missing. The sample includes about 110,000 clones, about 92% of them seen just once. Sequenced here: peripheral blood, sampled 28 days after the second AZD1222 dose. These receptors all come from an adult who received the AZD1222 COVID-19 vaccine.

The V gene is TRBV27, the J gene TRBJ2-7; D possibly corresponds to TRBD1 (5 bases). With 5 bases removed from V and 0 bases from J, the gap between germline ends came to 11 bases. This CDR3 region has 14 residues. Germline values: CDR1 MNHEY, CDR2 SMNVEV (reference sequence). DNA for the CDR3: TGTGCCAGCAGTACCGACAGATACTCCTACGAGCAGTACTTC. It is translated as CASSTDRYSYEQYF.

The chain has TRBV7-2 and TRBJ1-4, with TRBD1 matching 8 bases. The V segment lost 5 bases and the J segment 0 bases; nucleotides outside the gene matches: 5. CDR3 length equals 16 residues. Germline V gives CDR1 SGHTA, CDR2 FQGNSA. CDR3 region: CASSQGAVSTNEKLFF. DNA of the CDR3: TGTGCCAGCAGCCAGGGGGCAGTTTCAACTAATGAAAAACTGTTTTTT.